One sample yielded the 17 T cell receptor beta chains listed below, sequenced in a study of T cells expressing NK-cell markers. TCRdb reworked the 5' RACE reads into one entry per CDR3 protein, no DNA. The sample has some 440,000 distinct CDR3 sequences, and its top ten clones hold under 1.5%. Sequencing was carried out using blood T cells: a sorted CD56 or NKG2C T cell subset, CD4+ or CD8+ T cells, or bulk PBMC T cells (not recorded which). The receptors here all came from a woman aged 50 to 65 in good health.

The chain employs TRBV12-3 or TRBV12-4 and TRBJ1-1; the D call of TRBD1 rests on TCRdb alone, since no DNA is present to check it. CDR3 size: 15 residues. The CDR3 here is CASSPGQGLNTEAFF.

The V and J genes are TRBV6-4 and TRBJ2-3; TCRdb indicates TRBD2, and absent DNA this call remains unverified. Germline V lookup: CDR1 MRHNA, CDR2 SNTAGT. This CDR3 region has 15 residues. CDR3 sequence: CASSVYGSSTDTQYF.

The chain couples TRBV5-1 to TRBJ1-1; TCRdb reports TRBD1, a call that lacks DNA to check it against. Looked up from germline, CDR1 is SGHRS and CDR2 is YFSETQ. The CDR3 has 15 amino acids. The CDR3 reads CASSLDPGRNTEAFF.

The CDR3 reads CASRSAGGYGYTF. V gene TRBV19 combines with J gene TRBJ1-2. Germline CDR1 is LNHDA and CDR2 is SQIVND (reference sequence). The CDR3 totals 13 residues. Using reference TRBV19 and TRBJ1-2 for the parts outside the CDR3, the full variable domain is DGGITQSPKYLFRKEGQNVTLSCEQNLNHDAMYWYRQDPGQGLRLIYYSQIVNDFQKGDIAEGYSVSREKKESFPLTVTSAQKNPTAFYLCASRSAGGYGYTFGSGTRLTVV.

The CDR3 sequence is CASTRGGDPMNTEAFF. The rearrangement uses TRBV6-5 and TRBJ1-1; checking the TCRdb D call of TRBD1 is not possible without DNA. There are 16 residues in the CDR3. Germline V gene data show CDR1 as MNHEY and CDR2 as SVGAGI.

The V call is TRBV9, the J call TRBJ1-5; the D call of TRBD1 rests on TCRdb alone, since no DNA is present to check it. This CDR3 comprises 14 residues. Germline lookup yields CDR1 SGDLS and CDR2 YYNGEE. The CDR3 region is CASSVSYRGQPQHF.

The genes are TRBV12-3 or TRBV12-4 and TRBJ1-5; TCRdb designates TRBD1, a call that cannot be tested without DNA. The CDR3 sequence is 15 residues long. Here the CDR3 reads CASSSASGGHQPQHF.

This chain joins TRBV2 and TRBJ2-5. CDR3 size: 13 residues. Germline assignment: CDR1 SNHLY and CDR2 FYNNEI. The CDR3 region is CASSRGVLETQYF.

The J gene is TRBJ2-7, the V gene TRBV7-9; TCRdb's D gene call, TRBD2, goes unchecked for lack of DNA. Germline V gene lookup returns CDR1 SEHNR and CDR2 FQNEAQ (reference sequence). The CDR3 sequence is 15 residues long. The CDR3: CASSLDSRRRDEQYF.

This chain joins TRBV4-1 and TRBJ2-1. The V gene's germline CDR1 is MGHRA and CDR2 YSYEKL. The CDR3 has 15 amino acids. The CDR3 sequence is CASSQRSEHYNEQFF.

This chain joins TRBV9 and TRBJ2-5; the D call from TCRdb, TRBD1, cannot be confirmed without DNA. This CDR3 has 15 residues. Germline CDR1 and CDR2: SGDLS and YYNGEE. CDR3 loop: CASSVDHPGGSTQYF.

J is TRBJ2-2 and V is TRBV5-1; the D call from TCRdb, TRBD2, cannot be confirmed without DNA. The CDR3 is 17 residues long. Germline CDR1 and CDR2: SGHRS and YFSETQ. The CDR3 loop reads CASSPRAGQKNTGELFF.

This CDR3 reads CASSYDRGRDKAFF. V and J are TRBV2 and TRBJ1-1; TCRdb picks TRBD1, but there is no DNA to check that call. Germline V gives CDR1 SNHLY, CDR2 FYNNEI. This CDR3 region has 14 residues. Full variable domain (missing parts from reference TRBV2 and TRBJ1-1): EPEVTQTPSHQVTQMGQEVILRCVPISNHLYFYWYRQILGQKVEFLVSFYNNEISEKSEIFDDQFSVERPDGSNFTLKIRSTKLEDSAMYFCASSYDRGRDKAFFGQGTRLTVV.

This chain links TRBV12-3 or TRBV12-4 with TRBJ2-1; the TCRdb D gene call, TRBD1, has no DNA to confirm it. The CDR3 covers 15 residues. CDR3 sequence reads: CASKGQGFLYNEQFF.

This CDR3 reads CASQNSLNTEAFF. This chain links TRBV5-1 with TRBJ1-1. The germline V gene encodes CDR1 SGHRS and CDR2 YFSETQ. The length of the CDR3 is 13 residues. Supplemented by reference TRBV5-1 and TRBJ1-1, the full variable domain reads KAGVTQTPRYLIKTRGQQVTLSCSPISGHRSVSWYQQTPGQGLQFLFEYFSETQRNKGNFPGRFSGRQFSNSRSEMNVSTLELGDSALYLCASQNSLNTEAFFGQGTRLTVV.

V usage is TRBV24-1 and J usage is TRBJ2-3; the D call from TCRdb, TRBD2, cannot be confirmed without DNA. The germline V gene has CDR1 KGHDR and CDR2 SFDVKD. The CDR3 consists of 13 residues. The CDR3 sequence is CATSALRDSRQYF.

The chain has TRBV15 and TRBJ1-1. This CDR3 contains 13 residues. Per the germline V gene, CDR1 is LNHNV and CDR2 is YYDKDF (reference sequence). This chain's CDR3 is CATSRDISIGTFF.